The T cell receptor beta chain described here comes from a study of prognosis after radiotherapy for stage I lung cancer (dated by TCRdb to about 2021). Regarding the complete study: Between April 2018 and 2019, nineteen stage I NSCLC patients were enrolled in Nanjing, China. In every patient, SBRT was given without any concurrent therapy. The study included 13 to 15 patients with newly diagnosed primary stage I lung tumors and several with oligometastatic NSCLC after surgical resection of the primary tumor. The study profiled peripheral blood TCR beta repertoires from stage I NSCLC patients before and after stereotactic body radiotherapy and related them to distant failure. All patients were regarded as medically inoperable, because of comorbidities in over 10 patients and refusal of surgery in 7 or 8 patients. The cohort included 10 to 15 men and a handful of women, with a median age of roughly 74 years and a range of about 53 to 95 years. After SBRT, distant metastases developed in about 20% of the 19 patients at a median of around 7 months, while the remaining 15 patients had no significant progression. A total of approximately 40 blood samples from around 19 patients were sequenced, with one sample obtained before and one obtained after SBRT for each patient. Under 15 patients had adenocarcinoma and seven had squamous cell carcinoma as the tumor histology. SBRT was delivered in 3 to 5 fractions with a biologically effective dose of at least 100 Gy, and image-guided IMRT or VMAT was used for delivery. Results and caveats for the whole study, not just this receptor: After SBRT, the number of unique TCR clones decreased (median approximately 10,000 before versus about 7,000 after; Wilcoxon paired P=0.011). None of the reported P values were adjusted for multiple comparisons. The study was limited by the small cohort and short follow-up, and independent validation of the study findings is required. Post-SBRT Shannon entropy and its change from baseline were lower in patients who developed distant metastases; baseline Shannon entropy was not associated with metastases. No determination of tumor specificity was made for expanded TCR clones. Differences by metastasis status were reportedly seen in TRBV and TRBJ usage frequencies, involving two V genes at baseline and, after SBRT, nine V genes and two J genes.

For CDR1 and CDR2, the germline V gene (reference sequence) lists SEHNR and FQNEAQ. Reading from cysteine to phenylalanine, the CDR3 counts 15 amino acids. Of all the DNA, just the CDR3 is kept, 45 bases in frame from base 1. V loses 5 bases, J loses 6 bases, and the germline ends lie 16 bases apart. This clonotype was seen repeatedly, ten times or more. Its antigen is currently not known. No base-level quality is on record; no much larger clone is a single base apart. A history of other malignancies or of prior chemotherapy or radiotherapy was absent in all patients, and node-negative disease was shown on CT and PET/CT in all patients. About 6 milliliters of peripheral venous blood were drawn into EDTA tubes at each of two time points. PBMCs were isolated by Ficoll-Paque Plus density-gradient centrifugation. Immediately after collection, samples were stored at -80 degrees C until analysis. Two rounds of multiplex PCR were used to amplify the TCR beta CDR3 region from genomic DNA. The first PCR round used primers specific to each TRBV and TRBJ gene, with sequences filed in Chinese patent CN105087789A. The second PCR round used universal primers. The Roche High Pure PCR Template Preparation Kit was used to extract genomic DNA from frozen PBMCs. Paired-end sequencing with 151 bp reads was performed on the libraries using an Illumina HiSeq 3000. For the original study's pipeline: Raw reads lacking the multiplex PCR primer sequences were removed with CutAdapt. PEAR was used to merge high-quality paired reads into contigs. MiXCR assigned TRB V, D and J gene segments to each contig by aligning to reference sequences. To remove sequencing errors, CDR3 sequences were clustered according to base quality and sequence similarity. Diversity was calculated as Shannon entropy divided by the natural log of the number of productive TCR sequences. Clonality was computed as one minus the ratio of Shannon entropy to the natural log of the number of unique clonotypes. The Youden index of ROC curves was used to select progression-free survival cut-offs for repertoire metrics, and analyses were performed in R 3.5.3. The public reads were quality trimmed at Q25 with fastp and then assembled into clones with MiXCR by TCRdb, keeping productive beta chains. Rows merge per CDR3 protein into single entries with the most common DNA and genes. TCRdb assigned the V and J calls; the authors' analysis was not used. The sample yields about 14,000 distinct CDR3 sequences; 30% to 40% were counted once. The ten largest clones take up about a quarter of the sample.

This specimen consisted of PBMCs, obtained before or after stereotactic body radiation therapy (not recorded which). The TCR comes from a donor aged 50 or older with non-small cell lung cancer. The chain links TRBV7-9 with TRBJ1-4; TRBD1 might be the D gene, on 5 matching bases. The CDR3 is CASSPGGGFDEKLFF. In nucleotide form, the sequence is TGTGCCAGCAGCCCTGGGGGAGGTTTTGATGAAAAACTGTTTTTT. With the portions outside the CDR3 filled from the reference TRBV7-9 and TRBJ1-4 genes, the complete variable region becomes DTGVSQNPRHKITKRGQNVTFRCDPISEHNRLYWYRQTLGQGPEFLTYFQNEAQLEKSRLLSDRFSAERPKGSFSTLEIQRTEQGDSAMYLCASSPGGGFDEKLFFGSGTQLSVL.